A single sample is the source of the 23 T cell receptor beta chains below, sequenced in a study of blood T cell repertoires in COVID-19. Method: immunoSEQ multiplex PCR; TCRdb's copy keeps in-frame clones and lacks some. Seen here are about 200,000 clones, about 90% observed once, and the top ten hold 20% to 25%. Source material: peripheral blood. The receptor source for this set is a man in his sixties with active or convalescent COVID-19.

The rearrangement uses TRBV7-3 and TRBJ1-6; D possibly corresponds to TRBD1 (6 bases). The CDR3 consists of 15 residues. Germline CDR1 reads SGHTA; CDR2 reads FQGTGA. V lost 3 bases and J 6 bases, leaving 12 bases between the germline ends. DNA of the CDR3: TGTGCCAGCAGCTTGGGAAGGACAGCTAATTCACCCCTCCACTTT. Its protein is CASSLGRTANSPLHF.

Here the CDR3 DNA reads TGCAGCGTTAGGCGGGGGACCACAGATACGCAGTATTTT. This translates into CSVRRGTTDTQYF. This chain uses TRBV29-1 with TRBJ2-3; 7 positions agree with TRBD2. In germline, CDR1 is SQVTM, CDR2 ANQGSEA. The CDR3 is 13 amino acids. The trim removed 5 bases at V and 2 bases at J, leaving 4 bases unmatched.

The chain links TRBV4-1 to TRBJ2-7, with D perhaps TRBD2 (6 bases). The CDR3 is 15 amino acids. The V and J ends lost 5 bases and 7 bases respectively, with 21 bases between them. Per germline, CDR1 MGHRA and CDR2 YSYEKL. The CDR3 loop reads CASSETETRALEQYF. For the CDR3, the DNA is TGCGCCAGCAGCGAGACTGAGACTAGAGCTTTAGAGCAGTACTTC.

This clone was seen a handful of times. This rearrangement joins TRBV18 to TRBJ2-5, with a tentative D call TRBD1 (6 bases). CDR3 length equals 13 residues. Germline V gives CDR1 KGHSH, CDR2 LQKENI. Between the trimmed V and J ends, which lost 3 bases and 4 bases, there was a span of 9 bases. In DNA form, the CDR3 reads TGTGCCAGCTCACCCTTAGGGGGAGAGACCCAGTACTTC. Protein product: CASSPLGGETQYF.

The chain couples TRBV11-1 to TRBJ1-1; no clear D gene. This CDR3 comprises 13 residues. Germline V lookup: CDR1 SGHAT, CDR2 FQDESV (reference sequence). Trimming stripped 4 bases from V and 4 bases from J, with 10 bases between. The CDR3 loop is CASSSRQATEAFF. In nucleotides, the CDR3 is TGTGCCAGCAGCTCCAGGCAGGCCACTGAAGCTTTCTTT.

The gene calls are TRBV2 and TRBJ2-7, with 7 bases lining up with TRBD1. The trim removed 5 bases at V and 2 bases at J, leaving 0 bases unmatched. Germline loops: CDR1 SNHLY, CDR2 FYNNEI. The CDR3 runs to 12 residues. CDR3 sequence: CASSTGAYEQYF. The CDR3 DNA follows: TGTGCCAGCAGTACAGGGGCCTACGAGCAGTACTTC.

The chain joins TRBV7-9 to TRBJ2-2, with D perhaps matching TRBD1 (6 bases). There are 15 residues in the CDR3. In germline, CDR1 is SEHNR, CDR2 FQNEAQ (reference sequence). Trimming cost V 3 bases and J 2 bases, with 10 bases left between them. The CDR3 reads CASSFRTANTGELFF. CDR3 DNA sequence: TGTGCCAGCAGCTTTAGGACAGCCAACACCGGGGAGCTGTTTTTT.

DNA for the CDR3: TGCGCCAGCAGCCAAGATAGTCGGGGGATAGATACGCAGTATTTT. This translates into CASSQDSRGIDTQYF. V is TRBV4-1 and J is TRBJ2-3; D might be TRBD2 (6 bases). Trimming removed 0 bases from V and 5 bases from J, with 12 bases in between. The CDR3 extends over 15 amino acids. Germline V gene data show CDR1 as MGHRA and CDR2 as YSYEKL.

This clone was found once. This chain links TRBV6-6 with TRBJ1-3; D unclear. Trimming took off 0 bases at V and 0 bases at J, with 6 bases between the two ends. CDR3 length equals 15 residues. Per germline, CDR1 MNHNY and CDR2 SVGAGI (reference sequence). The CDR3 DNA follows: TGTGCCAGCAGTTACTCGGCGGGCTCTGGAAACACCATATATTTT. Its protein product is CASSYSAGSGNTIYF.

This clone came up a few times. The chain recombines TRBV29-1 with TRBJ1-1; the D gene is possibly TRBD1 (6 bases). V dropped 3 bases and J dropped 2 bases, with 13 bases sitting between them. Germline V gene data show CDR1 as SQVTM and CDR2 as ANQGSEA. The CDR3 is 14 amino acids. The CDR3: CSVDRGLGNTEAFF. The CDR3 DNA follows: TGCAGCGTTGACAGGGGTCTGGGAAACACTGAAGCTTTCTTT.

CDR3 nucleotides: TGTGCCATCAGATCCTCCAGGAACCAAGAGACCCAGTACTTC. This codes for CAIRSSRNQETQYF. The rearrangement joins TRBV10-3 to TRBJ2-5; no firm D call. V lost 6 bases, J lost 0 bases, and 11 bases lay in between. Germline CDR1 ENHRY, CDR2 SYGVKD. The CDR3 extends over 14 amino acids.

This chain links TRBV6-2 or TRBV6-3 with TRBJ2-1, with 10 bases fitting TRBD2. The V gene's germline CDR1 is MNHEY and CDR2 SVGEGT. Unmatched junction bases numbered 10, after V lost 5 bases and J lost 9 bases. CDR3 length: 15 residues. CDR3 protein: CASSHKRGGFVEQFF. The CDR3 DNA is TGTGCCAGCAGTCATAAGCGGGGGGGCTTCGTTGAGCAGTTCTTC.

The chain is built from TRBV5-5 and TRBJ2-1, with 8 bases lining up with TRBD2. The V and J ends lost 0 bases and 4 bases, in that order; junction bases with no gene match: 3. CDR1 and CDR2 (germline): SGHKS, YYEKEE (reference sequence). There are 15 residues in the CDR3. This CDR3 is CASSLDGGEYNEQFF. CDR3 sequence (DNA): TGTGCCAGCAGCTTGGACGGGGGGGAATACAATGAGCAGTTCTTC. The full variable domain, rest sourced from reference TRBV5-5 and TRBJ2-1, is DAGVTQSPTHLIKTRGQQVTLRCSPISGHKSVSWYQQVLGQGPQFIFQYYEKEERGRGNFPDRFSARQFPNYSSELNVNALLLGDSALYLCASSLDGGEYNEQFFGPGTRLTVL.

The chain has TRBV28 and TRBJ1-1; 9 bases are a match to TRBD1. Germline V gene sequence: CDR1 MDHEN, CDR2 SYDVKM. The CDR3 loop spans 17 amino acids. V trimming: 5 bases; J trimming: 9 bases; junction bases outside the gene matches: 19. The CDR3 nucleotides are TGTGCCAGCAGTCGATTGATCCCTCGGGGACAGGGTCCTAAAGCTTTCTTT. It yields the protein CASSRLIPRGQGPKAFF. The full variable domain, in which reference TRBV28 and TRBJ1-1 provide the parts outside the CDR3, is DVKVTQSSRYLVKRTGEKVFLECVQDMDHENMFWYRQDPGLGLRLIYFSYDVKMKEKGDIPEGYSVSREKKERFSLILESASTNQTSMYLCASSRLIPRGQGPKAFFGQGTRLTVV.

This chain joins TRBV7-2 and TRBJ2-3; D is possibly TRBD2 (5 bases). Germline V gene sequence: CDR1 SGHTA, CDR2 FQGNSA. The CDR3 sequence is 14 residues long. V gave up 4 bases and J gave up 0 bases, with 8 bases separating them. The CDR3 reads CASSSRTSTDTQYF. The CDR3 DNA reads TGTGCCAGCAGCTCGAGGACTAGCACAGATACGCAGTATTTT.

This chain uses TRBV30 with TRBJ2-7, with 8 nucleotides matching TRBD2. This CDR3 region has 13 residues. The germline V gene encodes CDR1 GTSNPN and CDR2 SVGIG (reference sequence). After removal of 3 bases from V and 2 bases from J, the junction contained 3 bases not matched to a gene. CDR3 DNA: TGTGCCTGGAGACCGGGGGGGACCTACGAGCAGTACTTC. It yields the protein CAWRPGGTYEQYF.

The table lists this clone with a count of one. The V gene is TRBV6-5, the J gene TRBJ2-7, with D possibly TRBD2 on 7 matching bases. CDR1 is MNHEY and CDR2 is SVGAGI in the germline V gene. Trimming removed 6 bases at V and 0 bases at J, with 12 bases between. This CDR3 has 14 residues. The CDR3 sequence: CASRDGGLSYEQYF. The CDR3 coding sequence is TGTGCCAGCAGAGACGGGGGGCTCTCCTACGAGCAGTACTTC.

The table lists this clone with a few counts. CDR3 in DNA: TGTGCCAGTAAGGGACACAGCTCCTACGAGCAGTACTTC. Amino acids: CASKGHSSYEQYF. The chain carries TRBV27 and TRBJ2-7; D possibly corresponds to TRBD1 (6 bases). Germline-derived CDR1 and CDR2 are MNHEY and SMNVEV (reference sequence). V lost 9 bases and J lost 0, with 12 bases in between. The CDR3 contains 13 residues.

This clone has more than one count but fewer than ten. The J gene is TRBJ2-1, the V gene TRBV14; tentatively, D is TRBD2 (6 bases). The CDR3 totals 17 residues. Trimming took off 1 base at V and 7 bases at J, with 20 bases between the two ends. Germline V gives CDR1 SGHDN, CDR2 FVKESK. As DNA, the CDR3 is TGTGCCAGCAGCCAAGCCGGACGAGGGGCAGGGAGGAATGAGCAGTTCTTC. This translates into CASSQAGRGAGRNEQFF. The entire variable domain, with the rest obtained from reference TRBV14 and TRBJ2-1, is as follows: EAGVTQFPSHSVIEKGQTVTLRCDPISGHDNLYWYRRVMGKEIKFLLHFVKESKQDESGMPNNRFLAERTGGTYSTLKVQPAELEDSGVYFCASSQAGRGAGRNEQFFGPGTRLTVL.

This clone was seen repeatedly, ten times or more. The chain employs TRBV5-4 and TRBJ1-4; tentatively, D is TRBD1 (6 bases). Germline lookup yields CDR1 SGHNT and CDR2 YYREEE (reference sequence). This CDR3 comprises 14 residues. With 5 bases removed from V and 7 bases from J, the gap between germline ends came to 15 bases. DNA for the CDR3: TGTGCCAGCAGGACGTCACAGGGAAGTGAAAAACTGTTTTTT. Translating it yields CASRTSQGSEKLFF.

V usage is TRBV7-9 and J usage is TRBJ1-5; D ambiguous. The CDR3 is made up of 15 amino acids. V was trimmed by 1 base and J by 2 bases, leaving 9 bases between them. Germline-derived CDR1 and CDR2 are SEHNR and FQNEAQ (reference sequence). The chain's CDR3 is CASSLGRIGNQPQHF. The DNA of the CDR3 is TGTGCCAGCAGCTTAGGGAGAATTGGCAATCAGCCCCAGCATTTT.

This chain joins TRBV19 and TRBJ2-3; D might be TRBD2 (5 bases). There are 15 residues in the CDR3. Germline assignment: CDR1 LNHDA and CDR2 SQIVND (reference sequence). V was clipped by 5 bases and J by 1 base, with 13 bases between them. The CDR3 DNA reads as TGTGCCAGTAGTGTCTGGGTCGGGGGCACAGATACGCAGTATTTT. Its translation is CASSVWVGGTDTQYF.

The chain uses TRBV21-1 and TRBJ1-2. TRBV21-1 is annotated as a pseudogene. The CDR3 length is 15 residues. CDR3 coding DNA: TGTGCCAGCAGCCCAACCCCCCCGGGGAGGGATGGCTACACCTTC. Residues: CASSPTPPGRDGYTF.